Sequencing of this T cell receptor beta chain was carried out in a study of blood T cell repertoires in COVID-19. As originally analysed: Using reference gene primer amplification, nucleated cell counts were estimated. Libraries were prepared by immunoSEQ multiplex PCR; TCRdb keeps only in-frame clonotypes and omits some of them. V and J calls and clone size come straight from that table; D and trimming were deduced from the DNA. The sample comprises a few hundred thousand clones, under 90% of which are singletons, and roughly 8.6% rests with the top ten. Germline CDR1 SNHLY, CDR2 FYNNEI. The CDR3 is 17 residues long. J gave up 1 base and V 0 bases, and 3 bases lay outside the gene matches. Only a few counts were recorded for this clone.

The sequencing sample was made of peripheral blood. The rearrangement joins TRBV2 to TRBJ2-2; 9 bases map to TRBD1. This sequence originates from a human donor in a cohort sampled during active COVID-19. The CDR3 coding sequence is TGTGCCAGCAGTGAAGCCCCGGGACAGGGGAACACCGGGGAGCTGTTTTTT. Amino acids: CASSEAPGQGNTGELFF.